Shown below are 18 T cell receptor beta chains from a single sample sequenced in a study of cytomegalovirus exposure and HLA in healthy donors (TCRdb year 2017). The method behind the library was the immunoSEQ multiplex PCR assay. For the multiplex PCR, a mixture combining 60 forward primers for TCR Vbeta segments and 13 reverse primers for TCR Jbeta segments was used. TCRdb mirrors the immuneACCESS table, restricted to in-frame sequences. Some clones are absent from its copies; in checked studies, under half trace to an unresolved V gene, and the reason for the others is unknown. In all, the sample holds more than 80,000 clones, and under 65% of those were seen once. The ten largest clones capture 3.2% of the sample. The sequenced sample consisted of PBMCs. These receptors came from a man aged 55 to 69 in good health and CMV-seronegative.

The chain uses TRBV9 and TRBJ2-1; perhaps TRBD2 as D (6 bases). The germline gives CDR1 SGDLS, CDR2 YYNGEE. Deletions cut 4 bases from V and 7 bases from J, with 15 bases between. The CDR3 loop spans 14 amino acids. This chain's CDR3 is CASSSRPTSNEQFF. In nucleotides, the CDR3 is TGTGCCAGCAGCTCCCGACCGACTAGTAATGAGCAGTTCTTC.

V usage is TRBV2 and J usage is TRBJ1-1, with a tentative D call TRBD1 (6 bases). The CDR3 totals 14 residues. V dropped 6 bases and J dropped 1 base, with 12 bases sitting between them. Germline V gives CDR1 SNHLY, CDR2 FYNNEI. CDR3 DNA: TGTGCCAGCAGCGCGGACAGAAAGAACACTGAAGCTTTCTTT. The encoded protein is CASSADRKNTEAFF.

In this sample, this clone turned up a few times. The rearrangement links TRBV6-1 to TRBJ2-5; TRBD2 aligns across 9 bases. J was trimmed by 5 bases and V by 1 base; bases with no gene match: 8. The length of the CDR3 is 16 residues. The V gene's germline CDR1 is MNHNS and CDR2 SASEGT. The CDR3 DNA sequence: TGTGCCAGCAGTGAAGTTATAGCGGGGGTGGGTGAGACCCAGTACTTC. Residues: CASSEVIAGVGETQYF.

A few counts support this clone. This rearrangement joins TRBV2 to TRBJ1-1, with a possible D match to TRBD1 (5 bases). This CDR3 is built from 12 residues. From germline, CDR1 is SNHLY and CDR2 FYNNEI. Between the trimmed V and J ends, which lost 4 bases and 8 bases, there was a span of 11 bases. This CDR3 is CASSVFDREAFF. In DNA, the CDR3 is TGTGCCAGCAGTGTTTTTGACAGAGAAGCTTTCTTT.

The chain couples TRBV7-9 to TRBJ2-5; no definite D call. V was trimmed by 5 bases and J by 5 bases, leaving 12 bases between them. Germline-derived CDR1 and CDR2 are SEHNR and FQNEAQ (reference sequence). The CDR3 covers 13 residues. The CDR3 nucleotides read TGTGCCAGCAGCCCACCGGGTACCGAGACCCAGTACTTC. Translation: CASSPPGTETQYF. Supplemented by reference TRBV7-9 and TRBJ2-5, the full variable domain reads DTGVSQNPRHKITKRGQNVTFRCDPISEHNRLYWYRQTLGQGPEFLTYFQNEAQLEKSRLLSDRFSAERPKGSFSTLEIQRTEQGDSAMYLCASSPPGTETQYFGPGTRLLVL.

This clone was picked up a small number of times. The chain recombines TRBV27 with TRBJ2-5; D is uncertain. The germline V and J ends were trimmed by 4 bases and 1 base, with 4 bases remaining between them. Germline values: CDR1 MNHEY, CDR2 SMNVEV (reference sequence). The CDR3 is made up of 12 amino acids. CDR3 in amino acids: CASSSFQETQYF. CDR3 in DNA: TGTGCCAGCAGTTCTTTCCAAGAGACCCAGTACTTC.

The chain combines TRBV5-5 with TRBJ2-2; D uncertain. CDR1 and CDR2 from the germline V gene are SGHKS and YYEKEE (reference sequence). This CDR3 has 14 amino acids. The V end lost 2 bases, the J end lost 5 bases, and 10 bases lay between the germline ends. CDR3 DNA sequence: TGTGCCAGCAGCTTATCCAGGTTGACCGGGGAGCTGTTTTTT. Its protein product is CASSLSRLTGELFF.

This clone was seen more than once but under ten times. V is TRBV6-6 and J is TRBJ1-2; a possible D gene is TRBD1 (5 bases). The CDR3 is 14 amino acids. Trimming removed 7 bases at V and 0 bases at J, with 12 bases between. Germline V CDR1 and CDR2: MNHNY, SVGAGI (reference sequence). In DNA, the CDR3 is TGTGCCAGCAAACATGGGGACTCTAACTATGGCTACACCTTC. Translating gives CASKHGDSNYGYTF.

With regard to this clone: In the same sample, other DNA sequences code for this CDR3. This chain uses TRBV6-1 with TRBJ1-5, with 7 positions matching TRBD1. CDR1 MNHNS and CDR2 SASEGT come from the germline V gene. Losses at the gene ends were 4 bases for V and 2 bases for J; bases not matched to a gene: 11. This CDR3 region has 17 residues. The DNA of the CDR3 is TGTGCCAGCAGTGCAGAACCAGGGGGACCAGGCAATCAGCCCCAGCATTTT. It yields the protein CASSAEPGGPGNQPQHF.

The gene calls are TRBV9 and TRBJ2-3, with 7 bases fitting TRBD2. CDR3 length equals 14 residues. Per the germline V gene, CDR1 is SGDLS and CDR2 is YYNGEE. J was trimmed by 8 bases and V by 1 base; bases with no gene match: 7. The CDR3 here is CASSVPSREGTQYF. DNA for the CDR3: TGTGCCAGCAGCGTACCCTCGAGGGAGGGTACGCAGTATTTT.

This clone has more than one count but fewer than ten. The chain is built from TRBV28 and TRBJ1-1; D remains ambiguous. The CDR3 sequence is 14 residues long. Germline V gives CDR1 MDHEN, CDR2 SYDVKM. V was trimmed by 3 bases and J by 6 bases, leaving 14 bases between them. Here the CDR3 reads CASSFRGYLSEAFF. The CDR3 DNA reads as TGTGCCAGCAGTTTTCGGGGATACCTCTCTGAAGCTTTCTTT.

This chain uses TRBV13 with TRBJ1-1, with 10 bases matching TRBD1. Losses at the gene ends were 5 bases for V and 5 bases for J; bases not matched to a gene: 8. CDR3 length: 15 amino acids. The germline V gene encodes CDR1 PRHDT and CDR2 FYEKMQ (reference sequence). CDR3 sequence reads: CASSTTTGGRTEAFF. The DNA for the CDR3 is TGTGCCAGCAGCACAACGACAGGGGGCCGGACTGAAGCTTTCTTT.

The genes are TRBV5-1 and TRBJ2-2; the match to TRBD1 covers 7 bases. In germline, CDR1 is SGHRS, CDR2 YFSETQ. V lost 6 bases and J lost 6; bases outside the gene matches: 8. The CDR3 spans 14 residues. The CDR3 here is CASMRDSRAGELFF. The CDR3, as DNA: TGCGCCAGCATGAGGGACAGTAGGGCCGGGGAGCTGTTTTTT.

V usage is TRBV4-1 and J usage is TRBJ2-3, with 12 bases that match TRBD2. Per the germline V gene, CDR1 is MGHRA and CDR2 is YSYEKL. The CDR3 has 19 amino acids. The trim removed 3 bases at V and 2 bases at J, leaving 12 bases unmatched. The CDR3: CASSQPGLRLAGDTDTQYF. CDR3 bases: TGCGCCAGCAGCCAGCCCGGTTTGAGACTAGCGGGAGACACAGATACGCAGTATTTT.

V and J are TRBV6-1 and TRBJ1-2; the match to TRBD1 covers 8 bases. The CDR3 spans 14 residues. The V segment lost 3 bases and the J segment 5 bases; nucleotides outside the gene matches: 5. Per germline, CDR1 MNHNS and CDR2 SASEGT. The CDR3 DNA is TGTGCCAGCAGTGATGACAGGGGAGGTTATGGCTACACCTTC. Its protein product is CASSDDRGGYGYTF.

V and J are TRBV5-1 and TRBJ2-1, with 7 bases that match TRBD1. J gave up 7 bases and V 2 bases, and 6 bases lay outside the gene matches. The germline gives CDR1 SGHRS, CDR2 YFSETQ. The CDR3 is 14 residues long. In DNA, the CDR3 is TGCGCCAGCAGCTTTGGGACAGCCTCAAATGAGCAGTTCTTC. The encoded protein is CASSFGTASNEQFF.

J is TRBJ1-2 and V is TRBV6-5, with 8 nucleotides matching TRBD1. Germline V gene data show CDR1 as MNHEY and CDR2 as SVGAGI. This CDR3 has 14 amino acids. The trim removed 5 bases at V and 4 bases at J, leaving 6 bases unmatched. The CDR3 protein is CASSLETGAYGYTF. The CDR3 DNA sequence: TGTGCCAGCAGTCTTGAGACAGGGGCCTATGGCTACACCTTC.

The CDR3 sequence: CASSSAGGAIPYEQYF. CDR3 in DNA: TGTGCCAGTAGTTCTGCAGGGGGCGCGATCCCCTACGAGCAGTACTTC. V usage is TRBV19 and J usage is TRBJ2-7; 8 positions agree with TRBD1. CDR1 is LNHDA, CDR2 SQIVND, per germline (reference sequence). This CDR3 spans 16 amino acids. J was trimmed by 2 bases and V by 5 bases; bases with no gene match: 11.